A selection of T cell receptor beta chains follows, all from one sample in a study of blood T cell repertoires in COVID-19. Here immunoSEQ multiplex PCR was the method, and the copy in TCRdb shows in-frame clones only, minus some. The sample lists approximately 200,000 clones, approximately 87% occurring once. The specimen sequenced was peripheral blood. These receptors came from a man in his 60s who had recovered from COVID-19. Both conserved end residues are part of each CDR3. A D gene is named only where the DNA matches it firmly. A clone size is listed for some rows: how often the clone was seen (once, few, many), or a class if it is expanded.

size	D	V	J	CDR3	DNA
NA	NA	TRBV5-3	TRBJ2-1	CARSLMSGSAEQFF	TGTGCCAGAAGCTTGATGTCCGGGTCCGCTGAGCAGTTCTTC
NA	NA	TRBV7-2	TRBJ1-2	CASSLQFGRDGYTF	TGTGCCAGCAGCCTTCAATTCGGGCGGGATGGCTACACCTTC
NA	TRBD1	TRBV7-6	TRBJ2-2	CASSLVPPGTVNTGELFF	TGTGCCAGCAGCTTAGTCCCCCCCGGGACAGTTAACACCGGGGAGCTGTTTTTT
NA	TRBD1	TRBV14	TRBJ2-3	CASSQDWTGRRDTQYF	TGTGCCAGCAGCCAAGATTGGACAGGGAGGAGGGATACGCAGTATTTT
NA	NA	TRBV24-1	TRBJ2-1	CATSDPPGQEQFF	TGTGCCACCAGTGATCCTCCGGGACAAGAGCAGTTCTTC
NA	NA	TRBV28	TRBJ1-1	CASSLPLMNTEAFF	TGTGCCAGCAGTTTACCGTTAATGAACACTGAAGCTTTCTTT
NA	TRBD1	TRBV15	TRBJ1-2	CATSRADRGPYGYTF	TGTGCCACCAGCAGGGCCGACAGGGGCCCGTATGGCTACACCTTC
NA	TRBD1	TRBV18	TRBJ2-7	CASSPGEQGVEQYF	TGTGCCAGCTCACCCGGGGAACAGGGGGTCGAGCAGTACTTC
NA	TRBD2	TRBV24-1	TRBJ2-3	CATGTNTDTQYF	TGTGCCACCGGGACTAACACAGATACGCAGTATTTT
NA	NA	TRBV5-1	TRBJ2-7	CASSLEPGFVYEQYF	TGCGCCAGCAGCTTGGAACCGGGTTTCGTCTACGAGCAGTACTTC
once	NA	TRBV3-1/TRBV3-2	TRBJ2-1	CASSQGWSQAGSYNEQFF	TGTGCCAGCAGCCAAGGATGGTCTCAGGCAGGCAGCTACAATGAGCAGTTCTTC
NA	NA	TRBV30	TRBJ2-7	CAWSTPGRSAYEQYF	TGTGCCTGGAGTACCCCAGGGCGGTCAGCCTACGAGCAGTACTTC
NA	TRBD2	TRBV6-5	TRBJ2-7	CASSYSTGGSSYEQYF	TGTGCCAGCAGTTACTCGACTGGCGGGAGCTCCTACGAGCAGTACTTC
few	NA	TRBV7-2	TRBJ1-1	CASSSHLGSAEAFF	TGTGCCAGCAGCTCACACCTCGGGAGCGCTGAAGCTTTCTTT
NA	NA	TRBV7-3	TRBJ2-5	CASSPSGAQETQYF	TGTGCCAGCAGCCCCTCGGGAGCCCAAGAGACCCAGTACTTC
NA	NA	TRBV5-1	TRBJ2-7	CASSLTGEQYF	TGCGCCAGCAGCTTGACAGGCGAGCAGTACTTC
NA	NA	TRBV5-1	TRBJ1-1	CASSSGGSTEAFF	TGCGCCAGCAGCTCGGGGGGTAGCACTGAAGCTTTCTTT
once	TRBD2	TRBV6-5	TRBJ2-1	CASNLAGEEGEQFF	TGTGCCAGCAATTTAGCGGGAGAAGAAGGGGAGCAGTTCTTC
NA	TRBD1	TRBV3-1/TRBV3-2	TRBJ2-3	CASSRSGTGTDTQYF	TGTGCCAGCAGCAGATCCGGGACAGGCACAGATACGCAGTATTTT
NA	TRBD1	TRBV19	TRBJ1-1	CASSITGGNTEAFF	TGTGCCAGTAGTATTACAGGGGGTAACACTGAAGCTTTCTTT
NA	NA	TRBV9	TRBJ2-1	CASSVATPRQGEQFF	TGTGCCAGCAGCGTAGCGACTCCCCGGCAAGGTGAGCAGTTCTTC
NA	TRBD1	TRBV6-1	TRBJ1-2	CASSVLQRGGQGASYTF	TGTGCCAGCAGTGTCCTGCAAAGGGGGGGACAGGGGGCGAGCTACACCTTC
NA	TRBD2	TRBV18	TRBJ2-3	CASSPPGLARYTDTQYF	TGTGCCAGCTCACCACCGGGACTAGCGAGATACACAGATACGCAGTATTTT
NA	TRBD2	TRBV2	TRBJ2-7	CASSESGRILGEQYF	TGTGCCAGCAGTGAAAGCGGGAGAATCTTGGGGGAGCAGTACTTC
NA	TRBD1	TRBV5-1	TRBJ1-3	CASSFGTGTSGNTIYF	TGCGCCAGCAGCTTCGGGACAGGAACCTCTGGAAACACCATATATTTT
NA	TRBD1	TRBV7-9	TRBJ2-5	CASSLGTGGETQYF	TGTGCCAGCAGCCTAGGGACAGGGGGAGAGACCCAGTACTTC
NA	TRBD1	TRBV20-1	TRBJ1-4	CSAAVVDREAF	TGCAGTGCTGCCGTAGTGGACAGGGAGGCTTTT
NA	TRBD1	TRBV30	TRBJ1-1	CAWSGTGGNTEAFF	TGTGCCTGGTCGGGGACAGGGGGCAACACTGAAGCTTTCTTT
NA	NA	TRBV7-9	TRBJ1-3	CALGGPSGNTIYF	TGTGCCTTGGGGGGACCCTCTGGAAACACCATATATTTT
NA	NA	TRBV6-4	TRBJ1-2	CASSENSNYGYTF	TGTGCCAGCAGTGAAAACTCTAACTATGGCTACACCTTC
NA	NA	TRBV29-1	TRBJ1-3	CSVSLSGNTIYF	TGCAGCGTTTCCCTCTCTGGAAACACCATATATTTT
NA	NA	TRBV5-1	TRBJ1-2	CASSLARQNYGYTF	TGCGCCAGCAGCTTGGCCAGACAGAACTATGGCTACACCTTC
NA	NA	TRBV5-1	TRBJ1-1	CASSFDSRAMNTEAFF	TGCGCCAGCAGCTTTGACAGCCGGGCAATGAACACTGAAGCTTTCTTT
NA	NA	TRBV6-2/TRBV6-3	TRBJ1-5	CASSGGNSNQPQHF	TGTGCCAGCAGTGGAGGAAATAGCAATCAGCCCCAGCATTTT
NA	TRBD2	TRBV5-1	TRBJ2-1	CASSSLLAGGGNEQFF	TGCGCCAGCAGCTCTCTACTAGCGGGAGGGGGAAATGAGCAGTTCTTC
NA	NA	TRBV19	TRBJ1-6	CASRRDSSSYNSPLHF	TGTGCCAGTAGGCGGGACTCCAGCTCCTATAATTCACCCCTCCACTTT
NA	NA	TRBV3-1/TRBV3-2	TRBJ1-4	CASSQSQGLNEKLFF	TGTGCCAGCAGCCAAAGCCAGGGGCTGAATGAAAAACTGTTTTTT
NA	NA	TRBV4-2	TRBJ1-1	CASSQAGQNTEAFF	TGTGCCAGCAGCCAGGCCGGACAGAACACTGAAGCTTTCTTT
NA	TRBD1	TRBV27	TRBJ2-1	CASSEPPGQYYNEQFF	TGTGCCAGCAGCGAACCACCGGGACAGTACTACAATGAGCAGTTCTTC
NA	NA	TRBV30	TRBJ2-3	CAWAPGTDTQYF	TGTGCCTGGGCCCCTGGCACAGATACGCAGTATTTT
NA	TRBD2	TRBV10-1	TRBJ2-1	CASSRGLAGEQFF	TGCGCCAGCAGTAGGGGACTAGCAGGGGAGCAGTTCTTC
NA	TRBD2	TRBV7-2	TRBJ2-1	CASSLEGLVIAEQFF	TGTGCCAGCAGCTTAGAAGGACTAGTAATCGCTGAGCAGTTCTTC
NA	NA	TRBV5-1	TRBJ1-2	CASSPNKNGYTF	TGCGCCAGCAGCCCAAACAAGAATGGCTACACCTTC
NA	TRBD2	TRBV7-3	TRBJ2-1	CASSSLAGGRLGQNEQFF	TGTGCCAGCAGCTCACTAGCGGGGGGCCGCCTGGGACAGAATGAGCAGTTCTTC
NA	TRBD1	TRBV27	TRBJ1-5	CASSFSTGGRQPQHF	TGTGCCAGCAGTTTTTCCACAGGGGGCAGGCAGCCCCAGCATTTT
NA	TRBD1	TRBV9	TRBJ2-2	CASSPGGPEYGELFF	TGTGCCAGCAGTCCAGGGGGCCCAGAGTACGGGGAGCTGTTTTTT
NA	NA	TRBV27	TRBJ2-7	CASGSTGYEQYF	TGTGCCAGCGGGTCAACAGGGTACGAGCAGTACTTC
NA	NA	TRBV7-2	TRBJ2-1	CASSFSSGSSYNEQFF	TGTGCCAGCAGCTTTTCGAGCGGAAGCTCCTACAATGAGCAGTTCTTC
NA	NA	TRBV6-5	TRBJ2-6	CASSSGITGANVLTF	TGTGCCAGCAGTTCGGGTATAACTGGGGCCAACGTCCTGACTTTC